This T cell receptor beta chain derives from a study of regulatory T cells in long-lasting Graves disease. On the study more broadly: New Graves' disease cases had less than 3 months of antithyroid drugs. Findings and limits, study-wide: There were preferences for TRBV28, TRBJ1-2 and TRBJ2-5 in persistent disease.

According to the study, TCR beta libraries were built with iRepertoire HTBI primers and CDR3-region Arm-PCR. In TCRdb, the multiplex PCR reads were re-called with MiXCR into one record per CDR3 protein. The sample gives approximately 560,000 distinct CDR3 sequences, more than 15% of which show up once; around 12% is in the top ten. This clonotype was detected many times. Antigen specificity is unknown. The V gene's germline CDR1 is DFQATT and CDR2 SNEGSKA (reference sequence). Trimming at V came to 0 bases and at J to 7 bases, leaving 11 bases not matched to a gene. The CDR3 is 15 residues long. Time point: newly diagnosed GD, antithyroid drugs for less than 3 months. Construction of the TCR library relied on RNA isolated from PBMCs. These data were likewise used in another study, on T cells in Graves' hyperthyroidism and ophthalmopathy. That source adds: The study enrolled patients aged 18 to 65 with newly diagnosed hyperthyroidism of under 2 months' duration. Blood also contained most expanded thyroid clonotypes above 0.001.

This receptor was obtained from a man between 18 and 35 years old with Graves disease. J is TRBJ2-7 and V is TRBV20-1; 8 positions match TRBD2. The sample here was peripheral blood mononuclear cells (PBMCs), taken at new diagnosis, from a patient treated with antithyroid drugs. The CDR3, as DNA: TGCAGTGCTAGAGATCGTAGCGGGACGGGCTCAGAGCAGTACTTC. Translating gives CSARDRSGTGSEQYF.